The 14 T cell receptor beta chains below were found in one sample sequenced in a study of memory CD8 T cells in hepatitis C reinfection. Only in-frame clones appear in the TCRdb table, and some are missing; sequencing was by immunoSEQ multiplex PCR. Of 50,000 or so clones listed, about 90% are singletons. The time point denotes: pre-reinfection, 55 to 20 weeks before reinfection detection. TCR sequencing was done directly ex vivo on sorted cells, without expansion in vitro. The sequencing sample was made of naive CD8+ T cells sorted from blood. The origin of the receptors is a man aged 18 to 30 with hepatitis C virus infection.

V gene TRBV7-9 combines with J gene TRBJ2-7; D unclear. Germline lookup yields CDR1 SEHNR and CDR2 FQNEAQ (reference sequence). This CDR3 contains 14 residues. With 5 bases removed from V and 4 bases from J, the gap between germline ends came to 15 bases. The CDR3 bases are TGTGCCAGCAGCCCCGGTCCGGGTGGGTACGAGCAGTACTTC. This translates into CASSPGPGGYEQYF.

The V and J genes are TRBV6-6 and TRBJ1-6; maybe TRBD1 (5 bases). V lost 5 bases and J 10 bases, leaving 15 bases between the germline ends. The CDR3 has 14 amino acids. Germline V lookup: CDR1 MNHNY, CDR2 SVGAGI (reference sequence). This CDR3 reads CASSDLPGLSPLHF. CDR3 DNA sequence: TGTGCCAGCAGTGACCTTCCGGGACTATCACCCCTCCACTTT.

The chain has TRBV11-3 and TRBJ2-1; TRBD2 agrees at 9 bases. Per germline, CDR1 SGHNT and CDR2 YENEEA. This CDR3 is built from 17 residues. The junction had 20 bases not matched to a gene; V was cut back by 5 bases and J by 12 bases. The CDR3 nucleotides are TGTGCCAGCAGCCCCTCCGGGGGAGCGGGGGGCACCGGCGGGCAGTTCTTC. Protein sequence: CASSPSGGAGGTGGQFF.

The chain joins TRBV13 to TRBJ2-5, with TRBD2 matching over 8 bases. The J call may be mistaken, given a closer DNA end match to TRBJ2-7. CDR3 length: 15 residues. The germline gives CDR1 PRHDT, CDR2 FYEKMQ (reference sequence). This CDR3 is CASSLSGRQSYEQYF. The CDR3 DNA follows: TGTGCCAGCAGCCTCAGCGGGAGACAATCCTACGAGCAGTACTTC.

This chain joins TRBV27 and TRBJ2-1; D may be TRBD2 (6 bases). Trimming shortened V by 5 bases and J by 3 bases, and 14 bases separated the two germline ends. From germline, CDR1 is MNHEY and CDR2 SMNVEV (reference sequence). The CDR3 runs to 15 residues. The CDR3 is CASSPRGGVYNEQFF. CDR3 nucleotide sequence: TGTGCCAGCAGTCCAAGGGGCGGGGTCTACAATGAGCAGTTCTTC.

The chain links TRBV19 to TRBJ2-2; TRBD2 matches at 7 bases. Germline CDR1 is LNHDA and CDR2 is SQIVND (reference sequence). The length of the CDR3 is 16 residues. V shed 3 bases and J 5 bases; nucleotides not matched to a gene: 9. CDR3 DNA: TGTGCCAGTAGTATCAGTCCCTACGGGAGGACCGGGGAGCTGTTTTTT. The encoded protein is CASSISPYGRTGELFF.

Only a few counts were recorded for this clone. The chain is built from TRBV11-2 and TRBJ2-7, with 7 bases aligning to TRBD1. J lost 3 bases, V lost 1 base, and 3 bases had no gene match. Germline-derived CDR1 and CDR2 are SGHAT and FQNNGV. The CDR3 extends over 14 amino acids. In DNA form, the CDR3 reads TGTGCCAGCAGCTTAGGGGACAGTCTCTACGAGCAGTACTTC. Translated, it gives CASSLGDSLYEQYF.

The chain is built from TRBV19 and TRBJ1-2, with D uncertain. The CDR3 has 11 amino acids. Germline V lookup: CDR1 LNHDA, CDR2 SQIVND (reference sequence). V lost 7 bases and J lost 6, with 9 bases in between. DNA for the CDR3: TGTGCCAGTACCACCCCGGATGGCTACACCTTC. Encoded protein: CASTTPDGYTF.

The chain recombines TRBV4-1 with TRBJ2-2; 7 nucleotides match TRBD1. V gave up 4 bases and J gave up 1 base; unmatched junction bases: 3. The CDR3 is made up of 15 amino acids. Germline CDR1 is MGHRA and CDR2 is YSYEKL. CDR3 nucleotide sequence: TGCGCCAGCAGCCGGAGACAGGGGAACACCGGGGAGCTGTTTTTT. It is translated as CASSRRQGNTGELFF.

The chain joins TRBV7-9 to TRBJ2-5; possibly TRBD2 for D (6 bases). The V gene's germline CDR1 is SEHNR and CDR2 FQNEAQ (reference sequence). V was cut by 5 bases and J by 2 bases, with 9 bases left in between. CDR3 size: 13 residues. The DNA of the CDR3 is TGTGCCAGCAGCCCCCGGGGGCAAGAGACCCAGTACTTC. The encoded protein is CASSPRGQETQYF.

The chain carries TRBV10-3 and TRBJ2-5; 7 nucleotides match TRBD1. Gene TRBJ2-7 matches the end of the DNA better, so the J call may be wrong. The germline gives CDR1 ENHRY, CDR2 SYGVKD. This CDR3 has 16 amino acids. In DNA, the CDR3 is TGTGCCATCAGTGGCATCCCGGGACAGAGCTCCTACGAGCAGTACTTC. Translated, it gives CAISGIPGQSSYEQYF.

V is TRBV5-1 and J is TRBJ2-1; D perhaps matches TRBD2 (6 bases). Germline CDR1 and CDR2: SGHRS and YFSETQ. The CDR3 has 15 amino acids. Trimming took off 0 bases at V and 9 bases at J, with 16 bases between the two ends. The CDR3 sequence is CASSLDASAFAEQFF. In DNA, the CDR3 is TGCGCCAGCAGCTTGGACGCTAGCGCCTTCGCTGAGCAGTTCTTC.

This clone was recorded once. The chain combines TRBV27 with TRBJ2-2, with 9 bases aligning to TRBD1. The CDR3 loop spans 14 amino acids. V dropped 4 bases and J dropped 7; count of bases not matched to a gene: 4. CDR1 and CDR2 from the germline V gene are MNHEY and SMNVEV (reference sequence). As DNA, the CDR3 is TGTGCCAGCAGTTCACAGGGGGCTTTCGGGGAGCTGTTTTTT. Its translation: CASSSQGAFGELFF.

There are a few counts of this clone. The CDR3, as DNA: TGTGCCAGCAGTGAATCGGCAGGGCTCACAGTGCAGCCCCAGCATTTT. As protein: CASSESAGLTVQPQHF. The V and J genes are TRBV2 and TRBJ1-5; weak D call: TRBD1 (5 bases). This CDR3 spans 16 amino acids. V was clipped by 2 bases and J by 7 bases, with 18 bases between them. Germline assignment: CDR1 SNHLY and CDR2 FYNNEI. Full variable domain (rest looked up from reference TRBV2 and TRBJ1-5): EPEVTQTPSHQVTQMGQEVILRCVPISNHLYFYWYRQILGQKVEFLVSFYNNEISEKSEIFDDQFSVERPDGSNFTLKIRSTKLEDSAMYFCASSESAGLTVQPQHFGDGTRLSIL.